This T cell receptor (beta chain) was obtained from a study of CD8 T cells in Susac syndrome. V dropped 0 bases and J dropped 4 bases, with 19 bases sitting between them. The CDR3 runs 17 residues. Looked up from germline, CDR1 is SQVTM and CDR2 is ANQGSEA. With random hexamers, reverse transcription was performed on about 0.5 to 1 ug of RNA. TCRdb reprocessed the immunoSEQ multiplex PCR reads with MiXCR, giving one entry per CDR3 protein. The sample lists 170,000 or so distinct CDR3 sequences; 90% to 95% were seen once. This sequence originates from a human donor with Susac syndrome. Source material: CD4+ T cells from PBMCs. The chain joins TRBV29-1 to TRBJ2-1; possibly TRBD1 or TRBD2 for D (5 bases each). The CDR3 nucleotides are TGCAGCGTTGAAGAGGCGAGAGGGACCCTTGTTTACAATGAGCAGTTCTTC. It is translated as CSVEEARGTLVYNEQFF.